This TCR beta chain was captured by sequencing in a study of blood T cells in healthy people across ages. Study as a whole: Template switching picked up about one barcoded beta molecule for each two T cells.

Each donor gave roughly 9.2 milliliters of peripheral blood. In this sample, this clonotype turned up once. Its antigen is unknown. Whole-study results and caveats: In the absence of known donor CMV status, changes in expanded clonotypes were possibly confounded.

The CDR3 is 15 amino acids. The germline V gene has CDR1 SGHTA and CDR2 FQGNSA. Trimming left V 1 base short and J 2 bases short, with 11 bases between. Together with a sample-barcoded 5' primer, a J-beta primer mix was included in a second PCR lasting roughly 6 to 12 cycles. TCRdb processed the 5' RACE reads anew with MiXCR; each CDR3 protein has one entry. The sample records 1.5 million to 2 million distinct CDR3 sequences, 40% to 55% being singletons. The V gene is TRBV7-2, the J gene TRBJ1-2; tentative D call: TRBD1 (5 bases). The specimen was blood. The sequence was obtained from a woman in her forties in good health. CDR3 amino acids: CASSLDRWGNYGYTF. CDR3 DNA: TGTGCCAGCAGCTTAGATCGGTGGGGGAACTATGGCTACACCTTC. Filled out from reference TRBV7-2 and TRBJ1-2, the complete variable domain reads GAGVSQSPSNKVTEKGKDVELRCDPISGHTALYWYRQSLGQGLEFLIYFQGNSAPDKSGLPSDRFSAERTGGSVSTLTIQRTQQEDSAVYLCASSLDRWGNYGYTFGSGTRLTVV.